These 16 T cell receptor beta chains originate from one sample sequenced in a study of vaccination effects on CD4 cells after COVID-19 (dated by TCRdb to 2021 to 2024). To identify antigen-specific CD4+ T cell clonotypes by their expansion, the ViraFEST assay first stimulated PBMC with viral peptide pools and then applied TCR sequencing. After 10 days of culture, CD4+ T cells were isolated with the EasySep CD4+ T cell isolation kit. Healthy vaccine recipients had no prior SARS-CoV-2 infection, confirmed by negative nucleocapsid antibodies before and after vaccination. Their antigens are not known. The library was prepared using the immunoSEQ multiplex PCR assay. The clones in this table, taken by TCRdb from immuneACCESS, are in-frame only. Not every clone is retained; where verified, under half of the shortfall comes from an unresolved V gene, and the cause of the rest is unknown. This sample gives about 20,000 clones in total; around three quarters of them show up just once. Jointly, the top ten make up 8.5% to 10% of the sample.

The source was CD4+ T cells from PBMCs cultured with HCoV-NL63 spike peptides, collected before COVID-19 vaccination. The sample's cell subset or site, from its label and the paper: HCoV-NL63 spike overlapping peptide pool stimulation. These receptors were obtained from a human donor who received a COVID-19 vaccine.

The table lists this clone with a few counts. The gene calls are TRBV6-4 and TRBJ2-1, with 11 bases lining up with TRBD2. CDR3 length: 15 amino acids. The junction had 0 bases not matched to a gene; V was cut back by 2 bases and J by 3 bases. Germline V CDR1 and CDR2: MRHNA, SNTAGT. CDR3 in amino acids: CASSDTSGGYNEQFF. The CDR3 coding sequence is TGTGCCAGCAGTGACACTAGCGGGGGCTACAATGAGCAGTTCTTC.

The chain has TRBV7-9 and TRBJ2-1, with TRBD1 identical over 8 bases. With V trimmed by 4 bases and J by 10 bases, 9 bases remained unmatched. The CDR3 totals 14 residues. The germline gives CDR1 SEHNR, CDR2 FQNEAQ (reference sequence). CDR3 protein: CASSSYRGVGEQFF. The CDR3 DNA is TGTGCCAGCAGCTCCTACAGGGGGGTGGGAGAGCAGTTCTTC.

The J gene is TRBJ1-1, the V gene TRBV24-1; D is uncertain. The CDR3 is 14 amino acids. Trimming removed 4 bases at V and 0 bases at J, with 8 bases between. The germline V gene encodes CDR1 KGHDR and CDR2 SFDVKD. The CDR3 sequence is CATSDPGMNTEAFF. CDR3 DNA sequence: TGTGCCACCAGTGACCCGGGGATGAACACTGAAGCTTTCTTT.

The genes are TRBV5-4 and TRBJ1-3; no definite D call. Trimming stripped 1 base from V and 2 bases from J, with 13 bases between. This CDR3 comprises 16 residues. The germline V gene has CDR1 SGHNT and CDR2 YYREEE (reference sequence). The DNA of the CDR3 is TGTGCCAGCAGCTTGTCCGCAGGCGCCACTGGAAACACCATATATTTT. It encodes CASSLSAGATGNTIYF. Supplemented by reference TRBV5-4 and TRBJ1-3, the full variable domain reads ETGVTQSPTHLIKTRGQQVTLRCSSQSGHNTVSWYQQALGQGPQFIFQYYREEENGRGNFPPRFSGLQFPNYSSELNVNALELDDSALYLCASSLSAGATGNTIYFGEGSWLTVV.

This sequence joins TRBV3-1 (or the pseudogene TRBV3-2) and TRBJ2-4, with D possibly being TRBD1 or TRBD2 (7 bases each). The V gene lost 4 bases and the J gene lost 6 bases, with 16 bases spanning the gap. This CDR3 comprises 15 residues. Germline V gene data show CDR1 as LGHDT and CDR2 as YNNKEL (reference sequence). This chain's CDR3 is CASSLGGGGRNIQYF. The CDR3 DNA is TGTGCCAGCAGCCTCGGGGGAGGGGGCAGAAACATTCAGTACTTC.

V gene TRBV5-8 combines with J gene TRBJ2-5; D is ambiguous. V was trimmed by 0 bases and J by 2 bases, leaving 8 bases between them. In germline, CDR1 is SGHTS, CDR2 YDEGEE. The CDR3 contains 14 residues. The CDR3 is CASSLDSTQETQYF. The CDR3 region has the DNA TGTGCCAGCAGCTTGGACAGTACTCAAGAGACCCAGTACTTC.

The CDR3 reads CASSSLLSEQYF. CDR3 DNA: TGTGCCAGCAGCTCTCTACTCTCCGAGCAGTACTTC. The chain links TRBV7-9 to TRBJ2-7; D is unresolved. This CDR3 region has 12 residues. Germline CDR1 and CDR2: SEHNR and FQNEAQ (reference sequence). Trimming took off 4 bases at V and 6 bases at J, with 10 bases between the two ends. The whole variable domain, remainder taken from reference TRBV7-9 and TRBJ2-7, is DTGVSQNPRHKITKRGQNVTFRCDPISEHNRLYWYRQTLGQGPEFLTYFQNEAQLEKSRLLSDRFSAERPKGSFSTLEIQRTEQGDSAMYLCASSSLLSEQYFGPGTRLTVT.

This clone is categorized as medium-sized (0.01 to 0.1%). The chain is built from TRBV10-3 and TRBJ1-5; D is possibly TRBD1 (5 bases). Germline V lookup: CDR1 ENHRY, CDR2 SYGVKD. V lost 6 bases and J 1 base, leaving 13 bases between the germline ends. CDR3 size: 15 residues. CDR3 sequence (DNA): TGTGCCATCAGAGCGGGGCTGGAGAGCAATCAGCCCCAGCATTTT. Protein: CAIRAGLESNQPQHF.

The J gene is TRBJ2-7, the V gene TRBV5-1; 8 bases match TRBD1. CDR3 size: 14 residues. Germline trimming cut 4 bases from V and 6 bases from J; bases unmatched to any gene: 9. Germline assignment: CDR1 SGHRS and CDR2 YFSETQ. CDR3 loop: CASSPITGGSEQYF. The CDR3 DNA reads as TGCGCCAGCAGCCCGATAACAGGGGGTAGCGAGCAGTACTTC. Drawing the rest from reference TRBV5-1 and TRBJ2-7, the complete variable domain is KAGVTQTPRYLIKTRGQQVTLSCSPISGHRSVSWYQQTPGQGLQFLFEYFSETQRNKGNFPGRFSGRQFSNSRSEMNVSTLELGDSALYLCASSPITGGSEQYFGPGTRLTVT.

The chain employs TRBV2 and TRBJ1-2, with 8 bases lining up with TRBD1. The germline V gene has CDR1 SNHLY and CDR2 FYNNEI. CDR3 length: 12 amino acids. With 7 bases clipped from V and 5 bases from J, the junction kept 3 bases outside the gene matches. The CDR3 sequence: CASIQGDYGYTF. The CDR3, as DNA: TGTGCCAGCATACAGGGGGATTATGGCTACACCTTC.

J is TRBJ1-1 and V is TRBV19; D may be TRBD1 (5 bases). Germline loops: CDR1 LNHDA, CDR2 SQIVND (reference sequence). The CDR3 has 13 amino acids. The germline V and J ends were trimmed by 2 bases and 1 base, with 5 bases remaining between them. This CDR3 is CASSIRGNTEAFF. The CDR3 coding sequence is TGTGCCAGTAGTATAAGGGGGAACACTGAAGCTTTCTTT.

The V call is TRBV14, the J call TRBJ1-5, with 9 nucleotides matching TRBD1. V lost 2 bases to trimming and J lost 0 bases; unmatched junction nucleotides: 8. Germline V CDR1 and CDR2: SGHDN, FVKESK. The CDR3 is made up of 18 amino acids. As DNA, the CDR3 is TGTGCCAGCAGCCAACTACCGGGACAGGGAAATAGCAATCAGCCCCAGCATTTT. Translated, it gives CASSQLPGQGNSNQPQHF.

The chain carries TRBV18 and TRBJ2-3, with D perhaps matching TRBD1 (6 bases). The germline gives CDR1 KGHSH, CDR2 LQKENI. This CDR3 is built from 18 residues. V was cut by 2 bases and J by 6 bases, with 24 bases left in between. CDR3 residues: CASSPGSTAATRGDTQYF. The CDR3 DNA is TGTGCCAGCTCACCAGGTTCTACGGCGGCCACAAGGGGGGATACGCAGTATTTT.

The CDR3 reads CASSQETGYEKLFF. CDR3 DNA: TGCGCCAGCAGCCAAGAAACAGGTTATGAAAAACTGTTTTTT. This chain joins TRBV4-1 and TRBJ1-4; TRBD1 is a possible D gene (5 bases). The ends were cut back, 0 bases at V and 6 bases at J, with 8 bases in the middle. Germline CDR1 reads MGHRA; CDR2 reads YSYEKL. The CDR3 length is 14 residues.

This clone was counted a few times. The J gene is TRBJ1-2, the V gene TRBV30; D might be TRBD1 (6 bases). V was trimmed by 4 bases and J by 8 bases, leaving 17 bases between them. The CDR3 consists of 13 residues. The germline CDR1 and CDR2 sequences are GTSNPN and SVGIG (reference sequence). The CDR3 sequence: CAWKSPGARGYTF. CDR3 DNA sequence: TGTGCCTGGAAGTCCCCAGGGGCGAGGGGCTACACCTTC. Full variable domain (rest looked up from reference TRBV30 and TRBJ1-2): SQTIHQWPATLVQPVGSPLSLECTVEGTSNPNLYWYRQAAGRGLQLLFYSVGIGQISSEVPQNLSASRPQDRQFILSSKKLLLSDSGFYLCAWKSPGARGYTFGSGTRLTVV.

This chain joins TRBV27 and TRBJ2-3; a weak D match, TRBD1 (6 bases). The CDR3 contains 13 residues. V dropped 7 bases and J dropped 0 bases, with 8 bases sitting between them. CDR1 MNHEY and CDR2 SMNVEV come from the germline V gene (reference sequence). The CDR3 nucleotides are TGTGCCAGCAAAACAGGGAGCACAGATACGCAGTATTTT. This codes for CASKTGSTDTQYF.